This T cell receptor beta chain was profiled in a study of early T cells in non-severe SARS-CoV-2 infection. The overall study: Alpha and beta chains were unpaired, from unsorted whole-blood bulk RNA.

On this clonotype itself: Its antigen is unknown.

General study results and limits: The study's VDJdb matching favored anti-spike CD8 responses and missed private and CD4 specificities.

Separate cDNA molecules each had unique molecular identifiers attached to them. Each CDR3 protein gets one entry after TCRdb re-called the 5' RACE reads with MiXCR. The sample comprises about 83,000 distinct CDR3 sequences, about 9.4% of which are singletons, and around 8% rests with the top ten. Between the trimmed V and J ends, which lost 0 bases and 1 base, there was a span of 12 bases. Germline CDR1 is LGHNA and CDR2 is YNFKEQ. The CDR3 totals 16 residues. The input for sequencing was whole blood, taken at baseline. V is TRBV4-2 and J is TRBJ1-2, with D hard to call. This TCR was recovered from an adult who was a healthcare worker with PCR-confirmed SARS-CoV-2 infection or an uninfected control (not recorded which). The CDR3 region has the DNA TGTGCCAGCAGCCAAGATAACCCCGACGGTAACTATGGCTACACCTTC. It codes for CASSQDNPDGNYGYTF.